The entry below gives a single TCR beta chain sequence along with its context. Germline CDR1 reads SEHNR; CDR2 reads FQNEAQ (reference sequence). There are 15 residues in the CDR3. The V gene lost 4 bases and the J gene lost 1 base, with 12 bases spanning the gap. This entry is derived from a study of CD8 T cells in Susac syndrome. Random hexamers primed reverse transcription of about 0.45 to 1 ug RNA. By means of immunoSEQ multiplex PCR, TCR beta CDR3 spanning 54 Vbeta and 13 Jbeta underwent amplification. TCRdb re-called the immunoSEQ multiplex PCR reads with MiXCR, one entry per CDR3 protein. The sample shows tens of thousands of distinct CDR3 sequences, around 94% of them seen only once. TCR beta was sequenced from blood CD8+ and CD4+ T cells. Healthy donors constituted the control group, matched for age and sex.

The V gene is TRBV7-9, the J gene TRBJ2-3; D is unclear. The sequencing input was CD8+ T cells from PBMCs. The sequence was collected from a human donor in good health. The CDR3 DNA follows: TGTGCCAGCAGCTCCCTTAAAGATGGCACAGATACGCAGTATTTT. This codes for CASSSLKDGTDTQYF.